These T cell receptor beta chains were read from a single sample in a study of blood T cell repertoires in COVID-19. Profiling relied on immunoSEQ multiplex PCR, and the TCRdb table lists in-frame clones only, not all of them. The repertoire has 150,000 or so clones, approximately 91% of them found once; the top ten carry roughly 2.3%. Specimen: peripheral blood. Receptors originate from a man aged 18 to 35 with acute or convalescent COVID-19. Each CDR3 is given with its conserved first and last residue. Each record gives: D gene, clone size, V gene, J gene, CDR3 protein, CDR3 DNA. A D gene is named only where the DNA matches it firmly. A clone size is listed for some rows: how often the clone was seen (once, few, many), or a class if it is expanded.

D: NA; size: NA; V: TRBV18; J: TRBJ2-1; CDR3: CASSPGLTDYNEQFF; DNA: TGTGCCAGCTCACCTGGACTGACGGATTACAATGAGCAGTTCTTC
D: TRBD2; size: NA; V: TRBV6-4; J: TRBJ2-1; CDR3: CASQRSGRGNEQFF; DNA: TGTGCCAGCCAACGTAGCGGGAGAGGTAATGAGCAGTTCTTC
D: TRBD1; size: NA; V: TRBV24-1; J: TRBJ2-2; CDR3: CATSQGQLSWNTGELFF; DNA: TGTGCCACTAGTCAGGGACAGCTTAGCTGGAACACCGGGGAGCTGTTTTTT
D: TRBD1; size: NA; V: TRBV24-1; J: TRBJ2-1; CDR3: CATSRRGTGGNEQFF; DNA: TGTGCCACCAGTCGACGAGGGACAGGGGGCAATGAGCAGTTCTTC
D: TRBD1; size: NA; V: TRBV27; J: TRBJ1-5; CDR3: CASSLTGVGSNQPQHF; DNA: TGTGCCAGCAGTTTGACAGGGGTGGGGAGCAATCAGCCCCAGCATTTT
D: NA; size: NA; V: TRBV4-1; J: TRBJ1-2; CDR3: CASSQDKGQGYGYTF; DNA: TGCGCCAGCAGCCAAGATAAAGGGCAGGGGTATGGCTACACCTTC
D: TRBD2; size: NA; V: TRBV6-5; J: TRBJ2-2; CDR3: CASSYSAGDPLRELFF; DNA: TGTGCCAGCAGTTACTCAGCGGGGGATCCCCTCAGGGAGCTGTTTTTT
D: TRBD1; size: once; V: TRBV5-1; J: TRBJ1-6; CDR3: CASSLAGTGVGNSPLHF; DNA: TGCGCCAGCAGCTTGGCCGGGACAGGGGTCGGTAATTCACCCCTCCACTTT
D: TRBD1; size: NA; V: TRBV6-6; J: TRBJ1-3; CDR3: CASISTGEATIYF; DNA: TGTGCCAGCATTTCGACAGGGGAGGCCACCATATATTTT
D: TRBD1; size: NA; V: TRBV3-1/TRBV3-2; J: TRBJ1-1; CDR3: CASSTGQGSTEAFF; DNA: TGTGCCAGCAGCACCGGACAGGGAAGCACTGAAGCTTTCTTT
D: NA; size: NA; V: TRBV7-9; J: TRBJ1-2; CDR3: CASERSPYGYTF; DNA: TGTGCCAGCGAGCGGAGCCCCTATGGCTACACCTTC
D: NA; size: NA; V: TRBV6-5; J: TRBJ1-2; CDR3: CASSNRFYGYTF; DNA: TGTGCCAGCAGCAACAGGTTCTATGGCTACACCTTC
D: NA; size: NA; V: TRBV19; J: TRBJ2-6; CDR3: CASSSRSISGANVLTF; DNA: TGTGCCAGTAGTTCCCGTAGTATTTCTGGGGCCAACGTCCTGACTTTC
D: NA; size: NA; V: TRBV18; J: TRBJ2-3; CDR3: CASSPPGQEKQYF; DNA: TGTGCCAGCTCACCACCCGGACAAGAGAAGCAGTATTTT
D: TRBD2; size: NA; V: TRBV5-1; J: TRBJ2-1; CDR3: CASSLSGGEYNEQFF; DNA: TGCGCCAGCAGCTTAAGCGGGGGAGAATACAATGAGCAGTTCTTC
D: NA; size: NA; V: TRBV4-1; J: TRBJ1-4; CDR3: CASSQPRLLSGEKLFF; DNA: TGCGCCAGCAGCCAACCCCGGCTTTTATCGGGGGAAAAACTGTTTTTT
D: NA; size: few; V: TRBV6-5; J: TRBJ1-2; CDR3: CASSPKSGSYGYTF; DNA: TGTGCCAGCAGCCCAAAGTCAGGCTCGTATGGCTACACCTTC
D: NA; size: NA; V: TRBV4-1; J: TRBJ1-2; CDR3: CASSQEGWAAFNYGYTF; DNA: TGCGCCAGCAGCCAAGAGGGTTGGGCAGCATTTAACTATGGCTACACCTTC
D: NA; size: few; V: TRBV11-2; J: TRBJ1-1; CDR3: CASSLSSGTTNTEAFF; DNA: TGTGCCAGCAGCTTAAGCTCCGGGACAACGAACACTGAAGCTTTCTTT
D: NA; size: once; V: TRBV11-2; J: TRBJ2-7; CDR3: CASSLDQRHEQYF; DNA: TGTGCCAGCAGCTTAGATCAGCGGCACGAGCAGTACTTC
D: TRBD1; size: NA; V: TRBV11-2; J: TRBJ1-2; CDR3: CASSTRDRELANGYTF; DNA: TGTGCCAGCAGCACTCGGGACAGGGAATTGGCGAATGGCTACACCTTC
D: NA; size: NA; V: TRBV5-6; J: TRBJ1-3; CDR3: CASSLVQEPGNTIYF; DNA: TGTGCCAGCAGCTTGGTACAGGAACCAGGAAACACCATATATTTT
D: TRBD2; size: few; V: TRBV5-1; J: TRBJ2-2; CDR3: CASSSGLAGYSGELFF; DNA: TGCGCCAGCAGCTCCGGACTAGCGGGATACTCCGGGGAGCTGTTTTTT
D: NA; size: NA; V: TRBV29-1; J: TRBJ1-4; CDR3: CSVFEGSDNEKLFF; DNA: TGCAGCGTTTTCGAGGGTTCGGATAATGAAAAACTGTTTTTT
D: TRBD2; size: NA; V: TRBV30; J: TRBJ2-5; CDR3: CAWSVAGGRETQYF; DNA: TGTGCCTGGAGTGTAGCGGGGGGACGGGAGACCCAGTACTTC
D: NA; size: NA; V: TRBV9; J: TRBJ1-1; CDR3: CASSVERTEAFF; DNA: TGTGCCAGCAGCGTGGAGAGGACTGAAGCTTTCTTT
D: TRBD2; size: NA; V: TRBV27; J: TRBJ2-1; CDR3: CASTPAGAGGYEQFF; DNA: TGTGCCAGCACTCCGGCCGGAGCGGGAGGGTATGAGCAGTTCTTC
D: TRBD1; size: NA; V: TRBV27; J: TRBJ1-1; CDR3: CASSLLGQGAGRAFF; DNA: TGTGCCAGCAGTTTATTGGGCCAGGGGGCGGGGAGAGCTTTCTTT
D: TRBD1; size: NA; V: TRBV7-9; J: TRBJ1-3; CDR3: CATGQGNTIYF; DNA: TGTGCCACGGGACAGGGAAACACCATATATTTT
D: NA; size: NA; V: TRBV20-1; J: TRBJ1-2; CDR3: CSAPQEAGYTF; DNA: TGCAGTGCTCCCCAGGAAGCCGGCTACACCTTC
D: TRBD1; size: NA; V: TRBV5-4; J: TRBJ2-2; CDR3: CASSPHWDRNSGELFF; DNA: TGTGCCAGCAGCCCCCACTGGGACAGAAACTCCGGGGAGCTGTTTTTT
D: NA; size: NA; V: TRBV6-4; J: TRBJ2-2; CDR3: CASSDWLTGELFF; DNA: TGTGCCAGCAGTGACTGGCTCACCGGGGAGCTGTTTTTT
D: TRBD2; size: few; V: TRBV3-1/TRBV3-2; J: TRBJ2-7; CDR3: CASSLGLAGKRDEQYF; DNA: TGTGCCAGCAGCCTGGGACTAGCGGGGAAGCGCGACGAGCAGTACTTC
D: NA; size: NA; V: TRBV9; J: TRBJ2-3; CDR3: CASSVVGVKDTQYF; DNA: TGTGCCAGCAGCGTAGTGGGAGTAAAAGATACGCAGTATTTT
D: TRBD2; size: once; V: TRBV11-3; J: TRBJ2-3; CDR3: CASSLDSSGGAGTQYF; DNA: TGTGCCAGCAGCTTAGACTCTAGCGGGGGGGCCGGTACGCAGTATTTT
D: TRBD1; size: NA; V: TRBV5-4; J: TRBJ2-7; CDR3: CASSAKQGAGDEQYF; DNA: TGTGCCAGCAGCGCCAAACAGGGGGCAGGGGACGAGCAGTACTTC
D: TRBD1; size: NA; V: TRBV10-3; J: TRBJ1-1; CDR3: CAIRDPGQGTTEAFF; DNA: TGTGCCATCAGGGACCCGGGACAGGGGACCACTGAAGCTTTCTTT
D: NA; size: once; V: TRBV11-2; J: TRBJ1-2; CDR3: CASSLSQNYGYTF; DNA: TGTGCCAGCAGCCTGTCCCAGAACTATGGCTACACCTTC
D: TRBD1; size: NA; V: TRBV19; J: TRBJ1-2; CDR3: CASSTDRDYGYTF; DNA: TGTGCCAGTAGTACGGACAGGGACTATGGCTACACCTTC
D: TRBD2; size: once; V: TRBV3-1/TRBV3-2; J: TRBJ2-1; CDR3: CASSPGVAGYNEQFF; DNA: TGTGCCAGCAGCCCCGGGGTAGCGGGGTACAATGAGCAGTTCTTC
D: TRBD1; size: NA; V: TRBV5-1; J: TRBJ1-1; CDR3: CASSGGTGWNTEAFF; DNA: TGCGCCAGCAGCGGGGGGACAGGGTGGAACACTGAAGCTTTCTTT
D: TRBD2; size: NA; V: TRBV12-5; J: TRBJ2-1; CDR3: CASGPTGLAGYNEQFF; DNA: TGTGCTAGTGGACCGACGGGACTAGCGGGGTACAATGAGCAGTTCTTC
D: NA; size: NA; V: TRBV12-5; J: TRBJ1-5; CDR3: CASGLTRRGSNQPQHF; DNA: TGTGCTAGTGGTTTGACACGACGAGGGAGCAATCAGCCCCAGCATTTT
D: TRBD1; size: once; V: TRBV18; J: TRBJ1-1; CDR3: CASSPLRGDGNTEAFF; DNA: TGTGCCAGCTCACCCCTCAGGGGGGACGGGAACACTGAAGCTTTCTTT
D: NA; size: NA; V: TRBV5-1; J: TRBJ1-1; CDR3: CASSLGVGRTEAFF; DNA: TGCGCCAGCAGCTTGGGGGTGGGGAGGACTGAAGCTTTCTTT
D: TRBD1; size: NA; V: TRBV4-1; J: TRBJ1-1; CDR3: CASSHSPTGGDTEAFF; DNA: TGCGCCAGCAGCCACTCTCCCACAGGGGGGGACACTGAAGCTTTCTTT
D: NA; size: NA; V: TRBV5-1; J: TRBJ2-1; CDR3: CASSLAATTNEQFF; DNA: TGCGCCAGCAGCTTGGCCGCGACGACTAATGAGCAGTTCTTC
D: TRBD1; size: NA; V: TRBV19; J: TRBJ1-3; CDR3: CASSTYRGRSGNTIYF; DNA: TGTGCCAGTAGTACCTACAGGGGTCGCTCTGGAAACACCATATATTTT
D: TRBD2; size: NA; V: TRBV11-2; J: TRBJ2-7; CDR3: CASSSLAGGQSYEQYF; DNA: TGTGCCAGCAGCTCATTAGCGGGAGGCCAATCCTACGAGCAGTACTTC
D: NA; size: NA; V: TRBV30; J: TRBJ1-5; CDR3: CAWSKGQPKGNQPQHF; DNA: TGTGCCTGGAGTAAGGGACAACCAAAGGGAAATCAGCCCCAGCATTTT
D: TRBD1; size: NA; V: TRBV14; J: TRBJ1-1; CDR3: CASSQDRAITEAFF; DNA: TGTGCCAGCAGCCAGGACAGGGCCATCACTGAAGCTTTCTTT
D: TRBD2; size: few; V: TRBV30; J: TRBJ2-1; CDR3: CAWSLERGTPSSYNEQFF; DNA: TGTGCCTGGAGTTTGGAGCGGGGGACCCCCAGCTCCTACAATGAGCAGTTCTTC
D: NA; size: few; V: TRBV12-3/TRBV12-4; J: TRBJ1-5; CDR3: CASSFSPSGQHF; DNA: TGTGCCAGCAGTTTCTCCCCCTCAGGACAGCATTTT
D: TRBD1; size: NA; V: TRBV18; J: TRBJ2-3; CDR3: CASSPQQGALVHNTDTQYF; DNA: TGTGCCAGCTCACCACAACAGGGGGCGCTGGTCCACAACACAGATACGCAGTATTTT
D: NA; size: NA; V: TRBV12-3/TRBV12-4; J: TRBJ1-2; CDR3: CASSLAHPYGYTF; DNA: TGTGCCAGCAGCTTGGCCCACCCCTATGGCTACACCTTC
D: TRBD1; size: few; V: TRBV14; J: TRBJ2-7; CDR3: CASSQELWTGNYEQYF; DNA: TGTGCCAGCAGCCAAGAACTGTGGACAGGGAACTACGAGCAGTACTTC
D: TRBD1; size: once; V: TRBV5-5; J: TRBJ2-3; CDR3: CASSRDREGTDTQYF; DNA: TGTGCCAGCAGCCGGGACAGGGAAGGAACAGATACGCAGTATTTT
D: NA; size: NA; V: TRBV10-2; J: TRBJ2-1; CDR3: CASSDLNEQFF; DNA: TGCGCCAGCAGTGATCTGAATGAGCAGTTCTTC
D: NA; size: NA; V: TRBV15; J: TRBJ1-5; CDR3: CATSREGPGVQPQHF; DNA: TGTGCCACCAGCAGAGAGGGCCCCGGGGTCCAGCCCCAGCATTTT